These 28 T cell receptor beta chains came from one sample sequenced in a study of PD-L1 blockade in urothelial cancer. Here immunoSEQ multiplex PCR was the method, and the copy in TCRdb shows in-frame clones only, minus some. Of over 100,000 clones in the sample, approximately 90% were seen once. Noted time point: peripheral blood 6 weeks after treatment start. Sequencing used PBMCs, obtained around atezolizumab (anti-PD-L1) treatment. The receptors shown here come from a man in his sixties with urothelial cancer.

The chain carries TRBV9 and TRBJ2-6; tentative D call: TRBD1 (6 bases). This CDR3 has 16 residues. CDR1 SGDLS and CDR2 YYNGEE come from the germline V gene. The V gene lost 0 bases and the J gene lost 4 bases, with 11 bases spanning the gap. In nucleotides, the CDR3 is TGTGCCAGCAGCGTAGGGGGGCCGCTCGGGGCCAACGTCCTGACTTTC. It translates to CASSVGGPLGANVLTF.

This sequence joins TRBV5-4 and TRBJ2-3; D may be TRBD2 (6 bases). Deletions cut 4 bases from V and 6 bases from J, with 18 bases between. The CDR3 sequence is 15 residues long. Looked up from germline, CDR1 is SGHNT and CDR2 is YYREEE (reference sequence). CDR3 residues: CASSPPGENRDTQYF. The CDR3 DNA is TGTGCCAGCAGCCCTCCGGGGGAGAATCGGGATACGCAGTATTTT.

This clone has just one count. The chain has TRBV4-3 and TRBJ2-7, with 10 bases fitting TRBD2. The V gene end was trimmed by 1 base and the J gene end by 4 bases; junction bases not matched to a gene: 4. Per the germline V gene, CDR1 is LGHNA and CDR2 is YSLEER. The CDR3 sequence is 15 residues long. The CDR3: CASSQASGRVYEQYF. DNA for the CDR3: TGCGCCAGCAGCCAAGCTAGCGGGAGAGTTTACGAGCAGTACTTC.

The chain uses TRBV18 and TRBJ1-1; 9 bases line up with TRBD1. J lost 2 bases, V lost 3 bases, and 7 bases had no gene match. CDR1 and CDR2 from the germline V gene are KGHSH and LQKENI. The CDR3 has 16 residues. CDR3 sequence reads: CASSPDPGQGNTEAFF. Written as DNA, the CDR3 is TGTGCCAGCTCACCTGACCCGGGACAGGGAAACACTGAAGCTTTCTTT.

V and J are TRBV19 and TRBJ1-3; 9 bases line up with TRBD1. Trimming cost V 4 bases and J 2 bases; bases outside gene matches: 6. Germline CDR1 and CDR2: LNHDA and SQIVND (reference sequence). This CDR3 is built from 16 residues. The CDR3, as DNA: TGTGCCAGTAGTAAAATACAGGGGGCTACTGGAAACACCATATATTTT. This codes for CASSKIQGATGNTIYF.

As regards this clone: Other nucleotide sequences in the sample specify the same CDR3. The rearrangement links TRBV18 to TRBJ1-5; 7 bases fit TRBD1. Germline CDR1 reads KGHSH; CDR2 reads LQKENI. The CDR3 is 14 residues long. With V trimmed by 5 bases and J by 1 base, 2 bases remained unmatched. The CDR3 DNA sequence: TGTGCCAGCTCATTGGGACAGAGCAATCAGCCCCAGCATTTT. Amino acid sequence: CASSLGQSNQPQHF.

This chain connects TRBV19 to TRBJ2-7, with 7 bases matching TRBD1. The V segment lost 6 bases and the J segment 5 bases; nucleotides outside the gene matches: 10. Germline CDR1 reads LNHDA; CDR2 reads SQIVND (reference sequence). The CDR3 spans 14 residues. DNA of the CDR3: TGTGCCAGTAGACAGGGGTTCTTATCCCACGAGCAGTACTTC. Encoded protein: CASRQGFLSHEQYF. Using reference TRBV19 and TRBJ2-7 for the parts outside the CDR3, the full variable domain is DGGITQSPKYLFRKEGQNVTLSCEQNLNHDAMYWYRQDPGQGLRLIYYSQIVNDFQKGDIAEGYSVSREKKESFPLTVTSAQKNPTAFYLCASRQGFLSHEQYFGPGTRLTVT.

This clone was seen just once. The CDR3 spells CASSLVFWGGDTEAFF. The CDR3 bases are TGTGCCAGCAGCTTAGTGTTTTGGGGCGGTGACACTGAAGCTTTCTTT. V gene TRBV7-2 combines with J gene TRBJ1-1; the D gene is possibly TRBD1 (5 bases). CDR3 size: 16 residues. Germline V gene data show CDR1 as SGHTA and CDR2 as FQGNSA. Trimming removed 1 base from V and 3 bases from J, with 15 bases in between.

The chain has TRBV21-1 and TRBJ1-2; the table assigns TRBD1, which was not confirmed against the DNA. TRBV21-1 is a known pseudogene. This CDR3 contains 16 residues. As DNA, the CDR3 is TGTGCCAGCAGCAGTGCTTCAGGGTTCCCTAACTATGGCTACACCTTC. Translated: CASSSASGFPNYGYTF.

DNA of the CDR3: TGTGCCAGCAGCTTGTTAGCCAGCAACTATGGCTACACCTTC. Protein product: CASSLLASNYGYTF. The chain has TRBV5-4 and TRBJ1-2; D remains ambiguous. With 1 base removed from V and 2 bases from J, the gap between germline ends came to 9 bases. The CDR3 contains 14 residues. Germline V gives CDR1 SGHNT, CDR2 YYREEE (reference sequence).

The chain employs TRBV9 and TRBJ2-3; 7 nucleotides agree with TRBD1. Germline values: CDR1 SGDLS, CDR2 YYNGEE. The CDR3 spans 15 residues. The V gene end was trimmed by 3 bases and the J gene end by 9 bases; junction bases not matched to a gene: 13. CDR3 coding DNA: TGTGCCAGCAGCGCCAGGGGGACGGCGCTGGTGACGCAGTATTTT. Protein: CASSARGTALVTQYF. Drawing the rest from reference TRBV9 and TRBJ2-3, the complete variable domain is DSGVTQTPKHLITATGQRVTLRCSPRSGDLSVYWYQQSLDQGLQFLIQYYNGEERAKGNILERFSAQQFPDLHSELNLSSLELGDSALYFCASSARGTALVTQYFGPGTRLTVL.

This clone has a handful of counts. The chain joins TRBV5-6 to TRBJ2-1; 8 bases are shared with TRBD1. The CDR3 consists of 19 residues. Trimming cost V 0 bases and J 0 bases; bases outside gene matches: 11. The germline V gene has CDR1 SGHDT and CDR2 YYEEEE. CDR3 DNA sequence: TGTGCCAGCAGCTTGGGCGTTTATAGGACAGGGAGCTCCTACAATGAGCAGTTCTTC. Translation gives CASSLGVYRTGSSYNEQFF.

The rearrangement joins TRBV5-1 to TRBJ1-2, with D possibly being TRBD1 (5 bases). Between the trimmed V and J ends, which lost 5 bases and 4 bases, there was a span of 9 bases. From germline, CDR1 is SGHRS and CDR2 YFSETQ. CDR3 length equals 12 residues. The CDR3 region is CASSPDSYGYTF. Written as DNA, the CDR3 is TGCGCCAGCAGTCCCGACAGCTATGGCTACACCTTC.

The chain joins TRBV29-1 to TRBJ2-7; possibly TRBD1 for D (5 bases). Germline CDR1 reads SQVTM; CDR2 reads ANQGSEA. The CDR3 loop spans 13 amino acids. V dropped 4 bases and J dropped 5 bases, with 15 bases sitting between them. DNA of the CDR3: TGCAGCGTTGGGGTGACAGCCGGCGACGAGCAGTACTTC. As protein: CSVGVTAGDEQYF.

The genes are TRBV7-9 and TRBJ1-2, with 8 bases that match TRBD1. The CDR3 is 17 residues long. Germline V gene data show CDR1 as SEHNR and CDR2 as FQNEAQ (reference sequence). V lost 4 bases and J lost 5; bases outside the gene matches: 15. The CDR3 sequence: CASSSGVGDRRQYGYTF. CDR3 sequence (DNA): TGTGCCAGCAGCTCAGGCGTGGGGGACAGGAGACAGTATGGCTACACCTTC. Filled out from reference TRBV7-9 and TRBJ1-2, the complete variable domain reads DTGVSQNPRHKITKRGQNVTFRCDPISEHNRLYWYRQTLGQGPEFLTYFQNEAQLEKSRLLSDRFSAERPKGSFSTLEIQRTEQGDSAMYLCASSSGVGDRRQYGYTFGSGTRLTVV.

This chain uses TRBV30 with TRBJ1-3; D is perhaps TRBD1 (5 bases). Germline lookup yields CDR1 GTSNPN and CDR2 SVGIG (reference sequence). V shed 1 base and J shed 0 bases, with 10 bases lying between them. The CDR3 consists of 15 residues. The chain's CDR3 is CAWSDRLLSGNTIYF. In nucleotides, the CDR3 is TGTGCCTGGAGTGACAGGTTACTCTCTGGAAACACCATATATTTT.

V gene TRBV5-6 combines with J gene TRBJ1-5, with D perhaps TRBD1 (6 bases). V was cut by 7 bases and J by 6 bases, with 17 bases left in between. The CDR3 consists of 14 residues. CDR1 is SGHDT, CDR2 YYEEEE, per germline. The CDR3 is CASRKGVNGQPQHF. CDR3 nucleotides: TGTGCCAGCCGGAAGGGGGTTAACGGTCAGCCCCAGCATTTT.

The rearrangement links TRBV5-1 to TRBJ2-5, with unresolved D. The V end was cut by 1 base, the J end by 1 base, with 5 bases between. The CDR3 has 13 amino acids. Germline V gene lookup returns CDR1 SGHRS and CDR2 YFSETQ. CDR3 DNA sequence: TGCGCCAGCAGCTTGACTCCCCAAGAGACCCAGTACTTC. This sequence encodes CASSLTPQETQYF.

This clone has only one observation. The J gene is TRBJ2-7, the V gene TRBV7-2; 9 positions match TRBD2. This CDR3 spans 15 amino acids. V lost 5 bases to trimming and J lost 5 bases; unmatched junction nucleotides: 10. Germline CDR1 reads SGHTA; CDR2 reads FQGNSA. CDR3 amino acids: CASSTQAGGPNEQYF. As DNA, the CDR3 is TGTGCCAGCAGCACCCAGGCGGGGGGGCCTAACGAGCAGTACTTC.

V is TRBV2 and J is TRBJ1-1; 7 bases align to TRBD1. Germline V lookup: CDR1 SNHLY, CDR2 FYNNEI. V shed 5 bases and J 6 bases; nucleotides not matched to a gene: 6. There are 13 residues in the CDR3. CDR3 in DNA: TGTGCCAGCAGTTGGGACAGCGGCGCTGAAGCTTTCTTT. It is translated as CASSWDSGAEAFF.

A single count supports this clone. The chain links TRBV7-8 to TRBJ2-3; 9 bases are shared with TRBD2. Per germline, CDR1 SGHVS and CDR2 FQNEAQ. J lost 2 bases, V lost 0 bases, and 3 bases had no gene match. The CDR3 is 16 residues long. CDR3 DNA: TGTGCCAGCAGCTTAGCTAGCGGGGGATTCACAGATACGCAGTATTTT. Translated, it gives CASSLASGGFTDTQYF.

This chain's CDR3 is CASSKGSRGQEGCSNQPQHF. DNA for the CDR3: TGTGCCAGCAGCAAAGGGAGTAGGGGGCAGGAAGGTTGTAGCAATCAGCCCCAGCATTTT. The V gene is TRBV21-1, the J gene TRBJ1-5; no DNA check was done on the table's D call, TRBD1. TRBV21-1 is given as a pseudogene. The CDR3 has 20 residues.

The chain uses TRBV18 and TRBJ2-2, with TRBD1 matching over 10 bases. J gave up 0 bases and V 3 bases, and 1 base lay outside the gene matches. The CDR3 sequence is 16 residues long. The V gene's germline CDR1 is KGHSH and CDR2 LQKENI. For the CDR3, the DNA is TGTGCCAGCTCACCTGGACAGGGGGCGAACACCGGGGAGCTGTTTTTT. Translated, it gives CASSPGQGANTGELFF. The full variable domain, with the rest looked up from reference TRBV18 and TRBJ2-2, is NAGVMQNPRHLVRRRGQEARLRCSPMKGHSHVYWYRQLPEEGLKFMVYLQKENIIDESGMPKERFSAEFPKEGPSILRIQQVVRGDSAAYFCASSPGQGANTGELFFGEGSRLTVL.

This clone was picked up one time. The chain is built from TRBV7-2 and TRBJ1-2; 8 nucleotides line up with TRBD1. After removal of 1 base from V and 7 bases from J, the junction contained 8 bases not matched to a gene. The germline CDR1 and CDR2 sequences are SGHTA and FQGNSA. The CDR3 loop spans 15 amino acids. DNA of the CDR3: TGTGCCAGCAGCTTAGACCGGGCAGGGGGCTCTGGCTACACCTTC. Its protein product is CASSLDRAGGSGYTF.

The V and J genes are TRBV6-1 and TRBJ1-4; TRBD1 matches 8 bases. The CDR3 consists of 15 residues. V trimming: 4 bases; J trimming: 8 bases; junction bases outside the gene matches: 9. Germline V CDR1 and CDR2: MNHNS, SASEGT. This chain's CDR3 is CASSGMTGAFEKLFF. CDR3 DNA: TGTGCCAGCAGTGGGATGACAGGGGCGTTCGAAAAACTGTTTTTT.

The CDR3 is CASSLGGDVAQYF. The CDR3 DNA sequence: TGTGCCAGCAGCTTGGGCGGGGACGTGGCGCAGTATTTT. The chain couples TRBV7-2 to TRBJ2-3; TRBD2 is a possible D gene (6 bases). CDR1 SGHTA and CDR2 FQGNSA come from the germline V gene. The CDR3 has 13 residues. The V end lost 3 bases, the J end lost 10 bases, and 14 bases lay between the germline ends.

The chain couples TRBV7-2 to TRBJ2-1; the D is unclear. Trimming took off 3 bases at V and 4 bases at J, with 13 bases between the two ends. This CDR3 contains 15 residues. Looked up from germline, CDR1 is SGHTA and CDR2 is FQGNSA. Written as DNA, the CDR3 is TGTGCCAGCAGCTTTAGTGGAGTCTCTTACAATGAGCAGTTCTTC. This encodes CASSFSGVSYNEQFF.

The chain uses TRBV2 and TRBJ2-3, with D possibly TRBD2 on 7 matching bases. Trimming pared 8 bases from V and 4 bases from J, leaving 13 bases between. CDR3 length: 13 residues. Germline CDR1 is SNHLY and CDR2 is FYNNEI. The CDR3 sequence: CASSEGGADTQYF. The CDR3 nucleotides are TGTGCCAGCTCAGAGGGGGGGGCAGATACGCAGTATTTT.